This entry is about one TCR beta chain. The data originate from a study of OX40 agonist ivuxolimab in advanced cancers. The protocol was immunoSEQ multiplex PCR, while the TCRdb copy is restricted to in-frame clones and leaves out a portion. Among about 79,000 clones, 90% were seen once, and the ten largest hold about 0.35%. Sample: CD4+ or CD8+ T cells sorted from blood, taken in a trial of the OX40 agonist ivuxolimab. The sequence came from an adult with an advanced solid tumor such as melanoma, head and neck, liver or kidney cancer.

CDR3: CASSEGLTFNTGELFF. Here the CDR3 DNA reads TGTGCCAGCAGTGAAGGTCTTACGTTCAACACCGGGGAGCTGTTTTTT. The chain recombines TRBV6-1 with TRBJ2-2; D uncertain. Trimming stripped 1 base from V and 2 bases from J, with 11 bases between. Germline CDR1 reads MNHNS; CDR2 reads SASEGT. This CDR3 contains 16 residues.